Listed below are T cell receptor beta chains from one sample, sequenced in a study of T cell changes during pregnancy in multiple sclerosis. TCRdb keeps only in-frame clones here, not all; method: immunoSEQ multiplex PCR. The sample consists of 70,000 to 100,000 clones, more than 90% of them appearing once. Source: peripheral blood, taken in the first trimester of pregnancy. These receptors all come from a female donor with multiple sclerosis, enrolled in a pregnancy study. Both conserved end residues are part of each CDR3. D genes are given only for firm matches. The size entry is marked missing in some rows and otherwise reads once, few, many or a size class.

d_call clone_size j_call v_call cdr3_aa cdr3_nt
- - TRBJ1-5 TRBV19 CASKSGGQPQHF TGTGCCAGTAAGTCCGGGGGGCAGCCCCAGCATTTT
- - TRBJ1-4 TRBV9 CASSAWGVSNEKLFF TGTGCCAGCAGCGCCTGGGGGGTTTCTAATGAAAAACTGTTTTTT
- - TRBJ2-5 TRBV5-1 CASSLEQGFGTQYF TGCGCCAGCAGCTTGGAACAGGGTTTTGGGACCCAGTACTTC
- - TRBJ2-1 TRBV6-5 CASRGASEVGEQFF TGTGCCAGCCGAGGTGCCTCGGAGGTGGGTGAGCAGTTCTTC
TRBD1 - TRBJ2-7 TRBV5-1 CASSPPRRPGQDPYEQYF TGCGCCAGCAGTCCTCCCCGCCGGCCAGGACAGGACCCCTACGAGCAGTACTTC
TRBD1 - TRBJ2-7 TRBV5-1 CASSQGTGIISYEQYF TGCGCCAGCAGTCAGGGGACAGGGATTATTTCCTACGAGCAGTACTTC
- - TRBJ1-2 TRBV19 CASSIFGRQLYGYTF TGTGCCAGTAGTATTTTTGGCCGACAGCTCTATGGCTACACCTTC
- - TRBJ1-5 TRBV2 CASSEWPRRNNQPQHF TGTGCCAGCAGTGAATGGCCCAGGAGGAACAATCAGCCCCAGCATTTT
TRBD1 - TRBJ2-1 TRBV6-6 CASSHTQGAYNEQFF TGTGCCAGCAGTCATACACAGGGGGCCTACAATGAGCAGTTCTTC
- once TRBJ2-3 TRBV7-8 CASSSRLGTDTQYF TGTGCCAGCAGCTCTCGACTGGGCACAGATACGCAGTATTTT
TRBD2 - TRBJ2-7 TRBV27 CASSRQTSGSYHEQYF TGTGCCAGCAGTCGACAGACTAGCGGGAGTTACCACGAGCAGTACTTC
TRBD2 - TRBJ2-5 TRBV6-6 CASSWGLAGVLAQYF TGTGCCAGCAGTTGGGGACTAGCGGGAGTTTTGGCCCAGTACTTC
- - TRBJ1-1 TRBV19 CASSMYMNTEAFF TGTGCCAGTAGTATGTACATGAACACTGAAGCTTTCTTT
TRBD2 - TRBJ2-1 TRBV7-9 CASSASGTLYNEQFF TGTGCCAGCAGCGCTAGCGGGACCCTCTACAATGAGCAGTTCTTC
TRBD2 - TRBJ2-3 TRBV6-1 CASGGTSGLTDTQYF TGTGCCAGCGGCGGGACTAGCGGACTCACAGATACGCAGTATTTT
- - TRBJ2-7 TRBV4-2 CASSQGETGGHEQYF TGTGCCAGCAGCCAAGGTGAGACAGGAGGCCACGAGCAGTACTTC
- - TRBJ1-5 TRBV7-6 CASSLERGKQPQHF TGTGCCAGCAGCTTAGAAAGGGGGAAGCAGCCCCAGCATTTT
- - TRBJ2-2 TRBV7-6 CASSLGGGAEAGELFF TGTGCCAGCAGCTTAGGTGGGGGCGCGGAGGCCGGGGAGCTGTTTTTT
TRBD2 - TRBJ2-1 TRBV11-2 CASSLLAGTEQFF TGTGCCAGCAGCCTTTTAGCGGGAACTGAGCAGTTCTTC
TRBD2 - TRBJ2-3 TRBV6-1 CASSEVGLAASTDTQYF TGTGCCAGCAGTGAAGTCGGACTAGCGGCTAGCACAGATACGCAGTATTTT
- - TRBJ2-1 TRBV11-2 CASSSLGAEQFF TGTGCCAGCAGCTCCTTGGGGGCTGAGCAGTTCTTC
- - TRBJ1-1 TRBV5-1 CASSSLGGTTEAFF TGCGCCAGCAGCTCCCTCGGGGGGACCACTGAAGCTTTCTTT
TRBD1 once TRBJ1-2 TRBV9 CASSGDRGNYGYTF TGTGCCAGCAGCGGGGACAGGGGTAACTATGGCTACACCTTC
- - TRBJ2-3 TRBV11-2 CASSLEADLLAQYF TGTGCCAGCAGCTTAGAGGCGGACTTATTAGCCCAGTATTTT
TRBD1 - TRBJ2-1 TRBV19 CARGDRVVAYNEQFF TGTGCCAGGGGGGACAGGGTAGTAGCCTACAATGAGCAGTTCTTC
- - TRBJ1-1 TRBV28 CASRSLMNTEAFF TGTGCCAGCAGGTCACTGATGAACACTGAAGCTTTCTTT
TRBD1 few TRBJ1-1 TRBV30 CAWSRETGEAFF TGTGCCTGGAGTCGAGAGACAGGGGAGGCTTTCTTT
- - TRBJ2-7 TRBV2 CASSDWGPGEQYF TGTGCCAGCAGTGATTGGGGGCCGGGGGAGCAGTACTTC
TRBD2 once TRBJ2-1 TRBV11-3 CASSSLTSGRNKQFF TGTGCCAGCAGCTCCTTGACTAGCGGGAGGAATAAGCAGTTCTTC
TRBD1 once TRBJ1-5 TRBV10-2 CASSEKGTGGNQPQHF TGCGCCAGCAGTGAGAAGGGGACAGGGGGGAATCAGCCCCAGCATTTT
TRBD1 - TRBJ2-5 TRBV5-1 CASSSGQGRETQYF TGCGCCAGCAGCTCAGGACAGGGAAGGGAGACCCAGTACTTC
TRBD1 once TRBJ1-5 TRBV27 CASSLTGQGSNQPQHF TGTGCCAGCAGTTTGACCGGACAGGGGAGCAATCAGCCCCAGCATTTT
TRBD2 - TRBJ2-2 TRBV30 CAWSAGLAGGSGELFF TGTGCCTGGAGTGCGGGACTAGCGGGAGGTTCCGGGGAGCTGTTTTTT
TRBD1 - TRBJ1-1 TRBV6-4 CASSESAGGSTKAFF TGTGCCAGCAGTGAGTCGGCAGGGGGCAGTACTAAAGCTTTCTTT
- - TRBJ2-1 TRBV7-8 CASSPRAGAVNEQFF TGTGCCAGCAGCCCCCGGGCGGGGGCCGTGAATGAGCAGTTCTTC
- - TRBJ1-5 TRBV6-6 CASSYSQGTRNQPQHF TGTGCCAGCAGTTACTCCCAGGGTACACGCAATCAGCCCCAGCATTTT
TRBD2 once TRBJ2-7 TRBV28 CASSDGLAGGEQYF TGTGCCAGCAGCGACGGACTAGCGGGAGGAGAGCAGTACTTC